The clone carrying this T cell receptor beta chain was detected ten times or more. Primers used in a second PCR of roughly 6 to 11 cycles were a sample-barcoded 5' primer and a J-beta primer mix. TCRdb used MiXCR to reprocess the 5' RACE reads, holding one entry per CDR3 protein. Of 800,000 to 950,000 distinct CDR3 sequences listed, roughly 29% are singletons. The entry originates in a study of blood T cells in healthy people across ages. The CDR3 extends over 16 amino acids. Trimming removed 3 bases at V and 2 bases at J, with 16 bases between. Per germline, CDR1 ENHRY and CDR2 SYGVKD. The sample was also linked to a second study, of T cells of mothers and their children.

The rearrangement joins TRBV10-3 to TRBJ1-2, with D perhaps matching TRBD1 (5 bases). The receptor comes from a woman aged 35 to 49 in good health. Input material: blood. CDR3 residues: CAISDNQGALNYGYTF. In DNA form, the CDR3 reads TGTGCCATCAGTGATAACCAGGGAGCCCTAAACTATGGCTACACCTTC.